The rows below give T cell receptor beta chains drawn from one sample of a study of beta chain features in type 1 diabetes. Generated by immunoSEQ multiplex PCR, the TCRdb table keeps only in-frame clones and is missing some. The sample lists approximately 110,000 clones, 40% occurring once. Sequences were obtained from stem cell memory CD4+ T cells from blood. Receptor source: a young woman in good health. Both conserved end residues are part of each CDR3. The D gene is left open where the match is weak. Rows may omit the clone size; those that give it use once, few, many or a size class.

J gene | D gene | V gene | clone size | CDR3 DNA | CDR3 protein
TRBJ2-2 | TRBD2 | TRBV4-3 | few | TGCGCCAGCAGCCAAGATCGGCTAGCGGGAGTCACCGGGGAGCTGTTTTTT | CASSQDRLAGVTGELFF
TRBJ2-7 | TRBD2 | TRBV4-2 | NA | TGTGCCAGCAGCCAAGCCCGGCCTAGCGGGAGAGAAGAGCAGTACTTC | CASSQARPSGREEQYF
TRBJ1-2 | NA | TRBV29-1 | few | TGCAGCGTTGATGGGGGGGAGGCTGGCTACACCTTC | CSVDGGEAGYTF
TRBJ1-2 | TRBD1 | TRBV18 | NA | TGTGCCAGCTCACATATGGACAGGGGTAGCATCCCTGGCTATGGCTACACCTTC | CASSHMDRGSIPGYGYTF
TRBJ2-7 | TRBD1 | TRBV28 | NA | TGTGCCAGCAGTCGACAGGGGGCGCGGTACGAGCAGTACTTC | CASSRQGARYEQYF
TRBJ2-6 | NA | TRBV7-3 | NA | TGTGCCAGCAGCTTAACCAGGTTCTCTGGGGCCAACGTCCTGACTTTC | CASSLTRFSGANVLTF
TRBJ1-2 | TRBD1 | TRBV5-1 | NA | TGCGCCAGCAGCTTAACGGCAGGGGGCCTCTATGGCTACACCTTC | CASSLTAGGLYGYTF
TRBJ2-7 | NA | TRBV10-2 | NA | TGCGCCAGCAGTGGGACTTCGGAGCAGTACTTC | CASSGTSEQYF
TRBJ1-2 | TRBD1 | TRBV11-2 | few | TGTGCCAGCAGCTTAGGAAGACAGGGCTTTAACTATGGCTACACCTTC | CASSLGRQGFNYGYTF
TRBJ1-5 | NA | TRBV19 | NA | TGTGCCAGTAGTTGGCTGAATCAGCCCCAGCATTTT | CASSWLNQPQHF
TRBJ1-5 | NA | TRBV19 | NA | TGTGCCAGTAGTATAATCAACGGACAGAGCAATCAGCCCCAGCATTTT | CASSIINGQSNQPQHF
TRBJ2-7 | TRBD1 | TRBV15 | NA | TGTGCCACCAGCAGAGATAAGGGGGCCGGGGACGAGCAGTACTTC | CATSRDKGAGDEQYF
TRBJ2-2 | NA | TRBV6-1 | NA | TGTGCCGGAGGACGCCAGGTGGACACCGGGGAGCTGTTTTTT | CAGGRQVDTGELFF
TRBJ2-3 | NA | TRBV28 | NA | TGTGCCAGCAGTCCTAGGGGGGGAGGTGCAGATACGCAGTATTTT | CASSPRGGGADTQYF
TRBJ2-7 | NA | TRBV7-9 | few | TGTGCCAGCAGCTCTCTCGGGAGCGCCTCCTACGAGCAGTACTTC | CASSSLGSASYEQYF
TRBJ2-3 | TRBD2 | TRBV4-1 | NA | TGCGCCAGCAGCCTCTCGGCGGGAGTGGGAGATACGCAGTATTTT | CASSLSAGVGDTQYF
TRBJ2-5 | TRBD1 | TRBV6-5 | NA | TGTGCCAGCAGGGGAACAGGGGGGAGAGAGACCCAGTACTTC | CASRGTGGRETQYF
TRBJ1-4 | TRBD1 | TRBV2 | NA | TGTGCCAGCAGCCCCGGACAGGGTAGAAATGAAAAACTGTTTTTT | CASSPGQGRNEKLFF
TRBJ2-3 | TRBD2 | TRBV11-3 | once | TGTGCCAGCAGCGCCCGCAGCGGGGCAACAGATACGCAGTATTTT | CASSARSGATDTQYF
TRBJ2-7 | NA | TRBV5-6 | NA | TGTGCCAGCAGCCCCACACCGACAGGTTTAGGCGAGCAGTACTTC | CASSPTPTGLGEQYF
TRBJ2-1 | NA | TRBV11-2 | NA | TGTGCCAGCAGCCAATCCGGGGTCTCCTACAATGAGCAGTTCTTC | CASSQSGVSYNEQFF
TRBJ2-7 | TRBD2 | TRBV7-2 | few | TGTGCCAGCAGCTTATCCGTCGGGGGGATCTACGAGCAGTACTTC | CASSLSVGGIYEQYF
TRBJ1-1 | TRBD1 | TRBV6-1 | NA | TGTGCCAGCAGCCCCCAGGGGGGTAACACTGAAGCTTTCTTT | CASSPQGGNTEAFF
TRBJ2-7 | TRBD1 | TRBV7-8 | NA | TGTGCCAGCAGCCCTAGACAGGGTTTCTACGAGCAGTACTTC | CASSPRQGFYEQYF
TRBJ1-2 | NA | TRBV11-2 | NA | TGTGCCAGCAGCACGATCTCCGGGAGCTATGGCTACACCTTC | CASSTISGSYGYTF
TRBJ1-2 | TRBD1 | TRBV28 | NA | TGTGCCAGCAGTCCAACTCACAGGGGCCTCTATGGCTACACCTTC | CASSPTHRGLYGYTF
TRBJ2-6 | NA | TRBV28 | NA | TGTGCCAGCACCCTAACCCCCCGACAGCACTCTGGGGCCAACGTCCTGACTTTC | CASTLTPRQHSGANVLTF
TRBJ1-5 | NA | TRBV7-2 | NA | TGTGCCAGCAGCTTAGGGCCCAGCAATCAGCCCCAGCATTTT | CASSLGPSNQPQHF
TRBJ2-5 | NA | TRBV18 | NA | TGTGCCAGCTCGCCACAATCCAGATTCGAGACCCAGTACTTC | CASSPQSRFETQYF
TRBJ2-7 | NA | TRBV2 | NA | TGTGCCAGCAGTTCTCACCCCAGCGGATTCTCCTACGAGCAGTACTTC | CASSSHPSGFSYEQYF
TRBJ2-7 | NA | TRBV27 | NA | TGTGCCAGCAGTCACCAGGGGACGTCGTCCTACGAGCAGTACTTC | CASSHQGTSSYEQYF
TRBJ2-1 | TRBD2 | TRBV9 | NA | TGTGCCAGCAGCGCGGGTAGCGGGAGTAGTGAGCAGTTCTTC | CASSAGSGSSEQFF
TRBJ2-4 | NA | TRBV27 | few | TGTGCCAGCAGTCCCTGGCGGGGGCGCATGGACATTCAGTACTTC | CASSPWRGRMDIQYF
TRBJ1-1 | NA | TRBV5-6 | few | TGTGCCAGCAGACTTAGGGGGAACACTGAAGCTTTCTTT | CASRLRGNTEAFF
TRBJ2-7 | TRBD1 | TRBV28 | NA | TGTGCCAGCAGTTTCCCTCGGACAGGGGCCTACGAGCAGTACTTC | CASSFPRTGAYEQYF
TRBJ1-2 | NA | TRBV7-9 | NA | TGTGCCAGCAGCTTCTCCGGTATCGGCTACACCTTC | CASSFSGIGYTF
TRBJ2-1 | NA | TRBV18 | NA | TGTGCCAGCTCACCAGGCTTCTACAATGAGCAGTTCTTC | CASSPGFYNEQFF
TRBJ2-2 | TRBD1 | TRBV5-1 | once | TGCGCCAGCACCCGAACAGGACAGGCCAACACCGGGGAGCTGTTTTTT | CASTRTGQANTGELFF
TRBJ2-7 | NA | TRBV7-9 | few | TGTGCCAGCAGCTTATCAGTACTCCGGGAGCACACGAACTCCTACGAGCAGTACTTC | CASSLSVLREHTNSYEQYF
TRBJ2-7 | NA | TRBV30 | NA | TGTGCCTGGACCCGGCGGCGCAGCTCCTACGAGCAGTACTTC | CAWTRRRSSYEQYF
TRBJ2-7 | TRBD2 | TRBV5-4 | few | TGTGCCAGCAGCCGACAGCGGGAAGGGTACGAGCAGTACTTC | CASSRQREGYEQYF
TRBJ2-3 | NA | TRBV7-2 | once | TGTGCCAGCAGCTCACATTTGAGCGAAGGCACGCAGTATTTT | CASSSHLSEGTQYF
TRBJ1-2 | NA | TRBV5-1 | NA | TGCGCCAGCAGCACGTTAGGGGCCCATGGCTACACCTTC | CASSTLGAHGYTF